The next 19 T cell receptor beta chains were all read from a single sample in a study of chemoradiotherapy in HPV16-positive cancers (dated by TCRdb to between 2021 and 2024). Library method: the immunoSEQ multiplex PCR assay. The clones in this table, taken by TCRdb from immuneACCESS, are in-frame only. Not every clone is retained; where verified, under half of the shortfall comes from an unresolved V gene, and the cause of the rest is unknown. This sample comprises about 68,000 clones, roughly 90% of them detected only once. The ten largest clones take up 3.5% to 4.5% of the sample. The sample here was blood, taken from a patient who underwent chemoradiotherapy. These receptors came from a human donor with HPV-associated anogenital cancer.

The V and J genes are TRBV11-2 and TRBJ2-5; 8 nucleotides align to TRBD1. CDR1 and CDR2 (germline): SGHAT, FQNNGV. V lost 3 bases and J lost 6; bases outside the gene matches: 3. There are 13 residues in the CDR3. The CDR3 loop reads CASSLGQEQTQYF. The CDR3 DNA is TGTGCCAGCAGCTTGGGACAGGAACAGACCCAGTACTTC.

In DNA, the CDR3 is TGTGCCAGCTCACCACCAGGGTCTCGGGACGAGCAGTACTTC. Its protein product is CASSPPGSRDEQYF. The V gene is TRBV18, the J gene TRBJ2-7; D gene unclear. Germline loops: CDR1 KGHSH, CDR2 LQKENI. Trimming shortened V by 0 bases and J by 5 bases, and 11 bases separated the two germline ends. The CDR3 spans 14 residues.

V gene TRBV7-8 combines with J gene TRBJ1-5, with D unresolved. The CDR3 is 13 amino acids. From germline, CDR1 is SGHVS and CDR2 FQNEAQ. Between the trimmed V and J ends, which lost 4 bases and 4 bases, there was a span of 8 bases. The CDR3 spells CASSSEKNQPQHF. CDR3 sequence (DNA): TGTGCCAGCAGCTCCGAAAAAAATCAGCCCCAGCATTTT. The full variable domain, rest sourced from reference TRBV7-8 and TRBJ1-5, is GAGVSQSPRYKVAKRGQDVALRCDPISGHVSLFWYQQALGQGPEFLTYFQNEAQLDKSGLPSDRFFAERPEGSVSTLKIQRTQQEDSAVYLCASSSEKNQPQHFGDGTRLSIL.

The J gene is TRBJ1-2, the V gene TRBV27; 11 nucleotides agree with TRBD1. The CDR3 runs to 12 residues. J lost 8 bases, V lost 6 bases, and 2 bases had no gene match. Looked up from germline, CDR1 is MNHEY and CDR2 is SMNVEV (reference sequence). The chain's CDR3 is CASRGTGGGYTF. The DNA for the CDR3 is TGTGCCAGCAGGGGGACAGGGGGAGGCTACACCTTC.

The V call is TRBV7-2, the J call TRBJ2-5; D is unresolved. With 5 bases removed from V and 2 bases from J, the gap between germline ends came to 27 bases. Germline CDR1 and CDR2: SGHTA and FQGNSA. The CDR3 has 19 amino acids. CDR3 in amino acids: CASSELYETHPTSQETQYF. CDR3 bases: TGTGCCAGCAGCGAGTTGTATGAGACACACCCGACTTCTCAAGAGACCCAGTACTTC. Drawing the rest from reference TRBV7-2 and TRBJ2-5, the complete variable domain is GAGVSQSPSNKVTEKGKDVELRCDPISGHTALYWYRQSLGQGLEFLIYFQGNSAPDKSGLPSDRFSAERTGGSVSTLTIQRTQQEDSAVYLCASSELYETHPTSQETQYFGPGTRLLVL.

This chain joins TRBV9 and TRBJ2-1; 7 nucleotides agree with TRBD1. V lost 1 base and J lost 0; bases outside the gene matches: 13. This CDR3 has 19 residues. Germline-derived CDR1 and CDR2 are SGDLS and YYNGEE. Here the CDR3 DNA reads TGTGCCAGCAGCGTAACCGGGACAGTTCAGGCTGACTCCTACAATGAGCAGTTCTTC. This encodes CASSVTGTVQADSYNEQFF.

This rearrangement joins TRBV4-1 to TRBJ1-2; 11 bases are shared with TRBD1. V lost 4 bases, J lost 7 bases, and 5 bases stayed unmatched. This CDR3 region has 14 residues. Germline assignment: CDR1 MGHRA and CDR2 YSYEKL. The CDR3 here is CASSRPGQGGGYTF. The CDR3 nucleotides are TGCGCCAGCAGCCGACCGGGACAGGGGGGTGGCTACACCTTC.

The chain links TRBV20-1 to TRBJ1-2; possibly TRBD1 for D (5 bases). V shed 6 bases and J shed 7 bases, with 12 bases lying between them. Germline CDR1 reads DFQATT; CDR2 reads SNEGSKA (reference sequence). The CDR3 is 11 residues long. The CDR3 nucleotides are TGCAGTGCCCCCGGGGCAGGTGGCTACACCTTC. It encodes CSAPGAGGYTF.

The genes are TRBV28 and TRBJ2-1; possibly TRBD2 for D (6 bases). CDR1 is MDHEN and CDR2 is SYDVKM in the germline V gene. The CDR3 length is 16 residues. V shed 2 bases and J shed 6 bases, with 17 bases lying between them. The CDR3 spells CASSLPFAVGGNEQFF. The CDR3 DNA reads as TGTGCCAGCAGTTTACCGTTTGCGGTGGGGGGCAATGAGCAGTTCTTC. Using reference TRBV28 and TRBJ2-1 for the parts outside the CDR3, the full variable domain is DVKVTQSSRYLVKRTGEKVFLECVQDMDHENMFWYRQDPGLGLRLIYFSYDVKMKEKGDIPEGYSVSREKKERFSLILESASTNQTSMYLCASSLPFAVGGNEQFFGPGTRLTVL.

The rearrangement uses TRBV29-1 and TRBJ1-2; D might be TRBD1 (5 bases). This CDR3 is built from 13 residues. V lost 5 bases and J 4 bases, leaving 14 bases between the germline ends. CDR1 is SQVTM, CDR2 ANQGSEA, per germline. DNA for the CDR3: TGCAGCGTTACAAAGGGGACCTCCTATGGCTACACCTTC. Encoded protein: CSVTKGTSYGYTF.

The CDR3 loop reads CASSEQGPGEAFF. CDR3 DNA sequence: TGTGCCAGCAGTGAACAGGGGCCGGGGGAAGCTTTCTTT. The chain uses TRBV6-4 and TRBJ1-1, with 7 bases that match TRBD1. The germline V gene has CDR1 MRHNA and CDR2 SNTAGT. CDR3 length: 13 residues. The trim removed 3 bases at V and 8 bases at J, leaving 6 bases unmatched.

The V and J genes are TRBV2 and TRBJ1-5; no clear D. Germline V gives CDR1 SNHLY, CDR2 FYNNEI. This CDR3 has 14 residues. V lost 2 bases and J lost 7, with 12 bases in between. CDR3 amino acids: CASSENGIGQPQHF. CDR3 DNA: TGTGCCAGCAGTGAAAATGGGATCGGGCAGCCCCAGCATTTT.

The genes are TRBV10-3 and TRBJ1-4; 9 nucleotides align to TRBD1. The CDR3 spans 13 residues. The germline V gene encodes CDR1 ENHRY and CDR2 SYGVKD. Germline trimming cut 4 bases from V and 8 bases from J; bases unmatched to any gene: 2. In DNA, the CDR3 is TGTGCCATCAGTGGGACAGGGGAAGAAAAACTGTTTTTT. Its translation: CAISGTGEEKLFF.

Here the CDR3 reads CASSLGQYGYTF. The CDR3 DNA reads TGTGCCAGCAGCTTAGGGCAGTATGGCTACACCTTC. The rearrangement joins TRBV11-2 to TRBJ1-2; no reliable D call. CDR3 length: 12 residues. V dropped 1 base and J dropped 5 bases, with 5 bases sitting between them. Germline values: CDR1 SGHAT, CDR2 FQNNGV.

The V gene is TRBV29-1, the J gene TRBJ2-5; D gene unclear. The germline V and J ends were trimmed by 4 bases and 1 base, with 4 bases remaining between them. Germline V gives CDR1 SQVTM, CDR2 ANQGSEA. The CDR3 contains 11 residues. DNA of the CDR3: TGCAGCGTTGGGGGCCAAGAGACCCAGTACTTC. It yields the protein CSVGGQETQYF.

This clone was picked up a small number of times. The chain recombines TRBV19 with TRBJ1-5; tentatively, D is TRBD1 (5 bases). This CDR3 has 14 residues. The germline V gene encodes CDR1 LNHDA and CDR2 SQIVND (reference sequence). The V gene lost 2 bases and the J gene lost 8 bases, with 13 bases spanning the gap. CDR3 nucleotides: TGTGCCAGTAGTATACAGGGATTTAGTGAGCCCCAGCATTTT. Amino acid sequence: CASSIQGFSEPQHF.

The V and J genes are TRBV6-1 and TRBJ2-3; D gene uncertain. Trimming removed 6 bases at V and 9 bases at J, with 10 bases between. Germline CDR1 reads MNHNS; CDR2 reads SASEGT. The CDR3 runs to 11 residues. CDR3 sequence: CASSPELTQYF. CDR3 nucleotide sequence: TGTGCCAGCAGCCCCGAATTGACGCAGTATTTT.

The V gene is TRBV5-1, the J gene TRBJ1-1; possible D gene TRBD1, 5 bases. Deletions cut 4 bases from V and 1 base from J, with 23 bases between. Germline V CDR1 and CDR2: SGHRS, YFSETQ. The CDR3 extends over 18 amino acids. CDR3 sequence reads: CASSPAGGPVTGNTEAFF. The CDR3 nucleotides are TGCGCCAGCAGCCCCGCTGGGGGACCTGTAACAGGGAACACTGAAGCTTTCTTT.

This chain uses TRBV4-2 with TRBJ2-7; D tentatively reads TRBD1 or TRBD2 (6 bases each). Germline V gene lookup returns CDR1 LGHNA and CDR2 YNFKEQ. Between the trimmed V and J ends, which lost 5 bases and 7 bases, there was a span of 30 bases. CDR3 length: 18 residues. The CDR3: CASSRIGSGLPGGGEQYF. CDR3 bases: TGTGCCAGCAGCAGGATAGGGAGCGGGCTACCCGGGGGCGGGGAGCAGTACTTC.